This TCR beta chain was found in a study of radiotherapy plus CTLA-4 blockade in lung cancer. Study conclusions and caveats: Early clonal dynamics of blood T cells, together with interferon-beta, were reported as the best response predictor.

CDR1 is SGHTA and CDR2 is FQGNSA in the germline V gene. CDR3 length: 15 residues. V dropped 3 bases and J dropped 3 bases, with 12 bases sitting between them. Regarding this clone: Its target is not known.

Clones were sequenced by immunoSEQ multiplex PCR, and TCRdb holds only the in-frame ones, with some missing. In the table there are roughly 110,000 clones, roughly 80% of which are singletons. V is TRBV7-2 and J is TRBJ1-3; no reliable D call. Source: peripheral blood, taken from a patient treated with radiotherapy plus ipilimumab. This TCR was recovered from a human donor with non-small cell lung cancer that progressed on radiotherapy plus ipilimumab. Some clones in this sample may be carry-over from other donors' samples. The CDR3 DNA reads as TGTGCCAGCAGCTTTTCATCGACGAATGGAAACACCATATATTTT. It specifies CASSFSSTNGNTIYF.